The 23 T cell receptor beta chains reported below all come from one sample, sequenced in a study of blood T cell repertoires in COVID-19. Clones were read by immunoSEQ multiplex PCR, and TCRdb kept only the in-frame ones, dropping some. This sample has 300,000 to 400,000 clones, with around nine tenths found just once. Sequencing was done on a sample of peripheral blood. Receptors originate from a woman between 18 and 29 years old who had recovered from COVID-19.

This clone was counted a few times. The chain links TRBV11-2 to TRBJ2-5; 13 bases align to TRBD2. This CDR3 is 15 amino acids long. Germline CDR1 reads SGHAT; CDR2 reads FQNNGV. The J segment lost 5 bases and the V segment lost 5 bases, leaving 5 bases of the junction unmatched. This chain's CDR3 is CASSLGTSGTETQYF. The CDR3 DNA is TGTGCCAGCAGCCTAGGGACTAGCGGGACCGAGACCCAGTACTTC.

CDR3 bases: TGTGCCAGCAGGAACCTAGCGGGAGATGAGCAGTTCTTC. Translating gives CASRNLAGDEQFF. This rearrangement joins TRBV28 to TRBJ2-1; 10 bases fit TRBD2. The length of the CDR3 is 13 residues. The trim removed 6 bases at V and 8 bases at J, leaving 4 bases unmatched. Germline lookup yields CDR1 MDHEN and CDR2 SYDVKM.

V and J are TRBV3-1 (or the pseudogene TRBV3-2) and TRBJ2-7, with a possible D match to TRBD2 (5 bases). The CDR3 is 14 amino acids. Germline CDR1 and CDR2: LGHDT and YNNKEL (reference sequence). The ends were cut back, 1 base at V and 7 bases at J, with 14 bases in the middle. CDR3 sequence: CASSQGASSGEQYV. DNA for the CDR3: TGTGCCAGCAGCCAAGGTGCCAGCTCGGGGGAGCAGTACGTC.

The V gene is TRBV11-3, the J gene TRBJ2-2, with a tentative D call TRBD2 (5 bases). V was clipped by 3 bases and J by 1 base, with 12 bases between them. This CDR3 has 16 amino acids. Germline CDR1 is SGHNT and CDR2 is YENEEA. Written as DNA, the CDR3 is TGTGCCAGCAGCTTGTTTAGTCGGGGGAACACCGGGGAGCTGTTTTTT. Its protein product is CASSLFSRGNTGELFF.

The DNA for the CDR3 is TGTGCCTGGAGTGTACCGGACAGGTACTATGGCTACACCTTC. Protein product: CAWSVPDRYYGYTF. The chain joins TRBV30 to TRBJ1-2; 7 nucleotides agree with TRBD1. The CDR3 spans 14 residues. Germline V gene sequence: CDR1 GTSNPN, CDR2 SVGIG (reference sequence). The trim removed 0 bases at V and 3 bases at J, leaving 4 bases unmatched.

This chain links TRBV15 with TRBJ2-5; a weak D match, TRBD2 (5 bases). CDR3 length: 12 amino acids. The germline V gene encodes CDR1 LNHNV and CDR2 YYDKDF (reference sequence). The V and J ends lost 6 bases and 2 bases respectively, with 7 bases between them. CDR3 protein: CATRRGQETQYF. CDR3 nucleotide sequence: TGTGCCACCAGGCGCGGGCAAGAGACCCAGTACTTC. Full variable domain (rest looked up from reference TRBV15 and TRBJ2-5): DAMVIQNPRYQVTQFGKPVTLSCSQTLNHNVMYWYQQKSSQAPKLLFHYYDKDFNNEADTPDNFQSRRPNTSFCFLDIRSPGLGDTAMYLCATRRGQETQYFGPGTRLLVL.

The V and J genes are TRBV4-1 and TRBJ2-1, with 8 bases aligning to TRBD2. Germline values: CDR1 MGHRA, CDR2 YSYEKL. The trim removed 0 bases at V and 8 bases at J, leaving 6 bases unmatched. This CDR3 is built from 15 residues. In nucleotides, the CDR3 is TGCGCCAGCAGCCAAGAAAGGACTAGCATTCATGAGCAGTTCTTC. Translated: CASSQERTSIHEQFF.

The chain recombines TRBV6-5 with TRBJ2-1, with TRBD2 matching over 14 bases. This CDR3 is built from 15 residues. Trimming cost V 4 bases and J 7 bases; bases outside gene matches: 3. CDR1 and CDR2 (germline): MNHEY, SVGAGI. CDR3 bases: TGTGCCAGCAGTTCCGGGACTAGCGGGAGTAATGAGCAGTTCTTC. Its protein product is CASSSGTSGSNEQFF.

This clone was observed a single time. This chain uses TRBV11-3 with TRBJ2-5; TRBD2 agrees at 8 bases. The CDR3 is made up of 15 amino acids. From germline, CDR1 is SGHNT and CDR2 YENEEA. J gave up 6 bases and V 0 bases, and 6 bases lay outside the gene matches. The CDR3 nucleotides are TGTGCCAGCAGCTTAGACGGGAGGGCCATTCAGACCCAGTACTTC. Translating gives CASSLDGRAIQTQYF.

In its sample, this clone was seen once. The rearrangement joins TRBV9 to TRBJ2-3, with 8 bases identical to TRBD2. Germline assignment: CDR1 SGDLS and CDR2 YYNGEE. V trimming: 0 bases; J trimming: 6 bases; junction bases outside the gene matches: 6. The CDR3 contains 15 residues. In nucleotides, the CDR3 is TGTGCCAGCAGCGTAGTGGGACTAGTAAGTGATACGCAGTATTTT. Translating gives CASSVVGLVSDTQYF.

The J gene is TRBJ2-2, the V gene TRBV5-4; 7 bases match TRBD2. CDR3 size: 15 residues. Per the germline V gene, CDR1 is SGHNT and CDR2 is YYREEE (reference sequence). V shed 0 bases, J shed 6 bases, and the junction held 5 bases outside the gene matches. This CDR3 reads CASSLGGGIPGELFF. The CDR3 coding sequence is TGTGCCAGCAGCTTGGGGGGAGGGATACCCGGGGAGCTGTTTTTT.

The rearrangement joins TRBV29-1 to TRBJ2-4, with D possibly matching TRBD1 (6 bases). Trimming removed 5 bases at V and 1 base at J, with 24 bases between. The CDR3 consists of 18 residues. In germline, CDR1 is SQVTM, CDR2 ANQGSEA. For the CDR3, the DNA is TGCAGCGTTTCAAGGGTACAGGGAATGGATGTTGCCAAAAACATTCAGTACTTC. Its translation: CSVSRVQGMDVAKNIQYF.

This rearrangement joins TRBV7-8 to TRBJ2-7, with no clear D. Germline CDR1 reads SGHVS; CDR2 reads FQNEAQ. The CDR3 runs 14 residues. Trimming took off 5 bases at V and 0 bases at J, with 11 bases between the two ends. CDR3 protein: CASSPYASSYEQYV. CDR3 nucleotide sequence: TGTGCCAGCAGCCCTTATGCGAGCTCCTACGAGCAGTACGTC.

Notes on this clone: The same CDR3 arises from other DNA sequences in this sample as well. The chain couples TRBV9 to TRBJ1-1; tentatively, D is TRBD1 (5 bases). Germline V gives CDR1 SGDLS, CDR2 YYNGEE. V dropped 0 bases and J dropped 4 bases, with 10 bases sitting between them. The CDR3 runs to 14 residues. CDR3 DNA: TGTGCCAGCAGCGTAGGAGGCGGGGGCACTGAAGCTTTCTTT. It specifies CASSVGGGGTEAFF.

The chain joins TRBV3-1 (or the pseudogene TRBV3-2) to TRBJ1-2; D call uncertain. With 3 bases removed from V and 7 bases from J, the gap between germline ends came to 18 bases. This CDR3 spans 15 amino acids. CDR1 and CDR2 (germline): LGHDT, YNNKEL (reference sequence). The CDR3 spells CASSHRSPRRGGYTF. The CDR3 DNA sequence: TGTGCCAGCAGCCACAGATCCCCCCGACGCGGTGGCTACACCTTC.

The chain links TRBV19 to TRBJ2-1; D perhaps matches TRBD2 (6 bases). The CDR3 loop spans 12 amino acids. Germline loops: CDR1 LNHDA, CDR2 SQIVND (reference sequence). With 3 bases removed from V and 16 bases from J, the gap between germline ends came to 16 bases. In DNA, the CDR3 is TGTGCCAGTAGTATCGTGAACGGGAGAAGCTTCTTC. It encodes CASSIVNGRSFF.

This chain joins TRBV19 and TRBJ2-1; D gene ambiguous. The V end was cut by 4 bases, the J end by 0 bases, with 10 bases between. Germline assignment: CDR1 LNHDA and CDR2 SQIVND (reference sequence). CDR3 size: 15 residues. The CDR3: CASSRAVSSYNEQFF. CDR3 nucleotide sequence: TGTGCCAGTAGTAGGGCCGTGAGCTCCTACAATGAGCAGTTCTTC.

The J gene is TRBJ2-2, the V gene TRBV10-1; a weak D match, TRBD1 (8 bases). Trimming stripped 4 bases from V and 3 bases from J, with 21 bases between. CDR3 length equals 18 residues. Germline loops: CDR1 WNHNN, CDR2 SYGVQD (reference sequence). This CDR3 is CASSAQRTGGAYTGELFF. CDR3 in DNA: TGCGCCAGCAGTGCCCAACGAACAGGGGGGGCGTACACCGGGGAGCTGTTTTTT.

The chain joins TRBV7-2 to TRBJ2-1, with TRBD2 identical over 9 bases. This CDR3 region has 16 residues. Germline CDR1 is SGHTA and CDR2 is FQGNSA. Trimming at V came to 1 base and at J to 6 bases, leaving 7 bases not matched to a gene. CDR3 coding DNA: TGTGCCAGCAGCTTAGATAGCGGGAGAACAAGCAATGAGCAGTTCTTC. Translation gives CASSLDSGRTSNEQFF. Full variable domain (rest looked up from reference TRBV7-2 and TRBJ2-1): GAGVSQSPSNKVTEKGKDVELRCDPISGHTALYWYRQSLGQGLEFLIYFQGNSAPDKSGLPSDRFSAERTGGSVSTLTIQRTQQEDSAVYLCASSLDSGRTSNEQFFGPGTRLTVL.

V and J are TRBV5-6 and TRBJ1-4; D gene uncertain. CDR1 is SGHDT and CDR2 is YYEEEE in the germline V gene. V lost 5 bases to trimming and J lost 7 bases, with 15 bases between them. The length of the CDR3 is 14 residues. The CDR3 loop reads CASRPGLRREKLFF. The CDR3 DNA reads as TGTGCCAGCAGACCCGGACTTCGACGTGAAAAACTGTTTTTT. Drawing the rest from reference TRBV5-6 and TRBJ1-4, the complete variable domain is DAGVTQSPTHLIKTRGQQVTLRCSPKSGHDTVSWYQQALGQGPQFIFQYYEEEERQRGNFPDRFSGHQFPNYSSELNVNALLLGDSALYLCASRPGLRREKLFFGSGTQLSVL.

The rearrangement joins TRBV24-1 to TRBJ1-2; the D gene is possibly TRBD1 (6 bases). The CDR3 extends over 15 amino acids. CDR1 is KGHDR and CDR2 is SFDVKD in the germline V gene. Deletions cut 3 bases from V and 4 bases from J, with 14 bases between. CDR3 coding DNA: TGTGCCACCAGTGATACAACAGGGTCTATCTATGGCTACACCTTC. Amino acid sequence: CATSDTTGSIYGYTF.

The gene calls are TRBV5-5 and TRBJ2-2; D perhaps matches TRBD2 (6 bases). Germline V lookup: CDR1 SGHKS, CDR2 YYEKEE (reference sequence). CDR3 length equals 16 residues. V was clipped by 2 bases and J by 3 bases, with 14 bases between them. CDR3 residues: CASSLMGGDYTGELFF. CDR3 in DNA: TGTGCCAGCAGCTTAATGGGGGGTGACTACACCGGGGAGCTGTTTTTT.

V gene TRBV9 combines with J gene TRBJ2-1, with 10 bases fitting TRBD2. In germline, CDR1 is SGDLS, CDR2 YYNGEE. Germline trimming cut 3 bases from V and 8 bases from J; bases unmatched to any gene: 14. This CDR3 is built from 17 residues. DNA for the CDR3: TGTGCCAGCAGCGCCGCCCTCAGCGGGAGGGCCGCCGATGAGCAGTTCTTC. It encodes CASSAALSGRAADEQFF.